This T cell receptor beta chain was profiled in a study of blood T cell repertoires in COVID-19. Profiling relied on immunoSEQ multiplex PCR, and the TCRdb table lists in-frame clones only, not all of them. The sample includes about 260,000 clones, roughly 80% seen only once; the top ten take 4.1%. Enrolled through a virtual design, the participants were between 18 and 89 years of age and came from 24 US areas. Trimming removed 2 bases from V and 1 base from J; junction bases left unmatched: 4. Germline assignment: CDR1 LGHDT and CDR2 YNNKEL (reference sequence). The CDR3 contains 16 residues. V and J are TRBV3-1 (or the pseudogene TRBV3-2) and TRBJ2-5, with 10 nucleotides matching TRBD1. This sequence was found in a man aged 25-40 years with acute COVID-19. The specimen sequenced was PBMCs or T cells enriched from blood (not recorded which). CDR3: CASSQPGQGFQETQYF. The CDR3 DNA reads as TGTGCCAGCAGCCAACCGGGACAGGGGTTCCAAGAGACCCAGTACTTC.